Below, 26 T cell receptor beta chains from the same sample are listed, as sequenced in a study of T cells expressing NK-cell markers. TCRdb re-called the 5' RACE reads, yielding one record per CDR3 amino acid sequence without DNA. Its table lists around 470,000 distinct CDR3 sequences. Material: blood T cells: a sorted CD56 or NKG2C T cell subset, CD4+ or CD8+ T cells, or bulk PBMC T cells (not recorded which). The receptors derive from a woman aged 50 to 60 in good health.

V usage is TRBV5-1 and J usage is TRBJ2-1. This CDR3 spans 15 amino acids. The germline CDR1 and CDR2 sequences are SGHRS and YFSETQ. The CDR3 region is CASSLSSGPINEQFF.

The chain joins TRBV3-1 to TRBJ2-1; TCRdb picks TRBD2, but there is no DNA to check that call. Germline V gives CDR1 LGHDT, CDR2 YNNKEL (reference sequence). The CDR3 spans 16 residues. The CDR3: CASSRTGTNSYNEQFF.

The CDR3 loop reads CASGQGFNSPLHF. The gene calls are TRBV7-3 and TRBJ1-6; checking the TCRdb D call of TRBD1 is not possible without DNA. The CDR3 is 13 residues long. Germline V CDR1 and CDR2: SGHTA, FQGTGA.

The chain has TRBV5-5 and TRBJ2-6; absent DNA, TCRdb's TRBD1 call cannot be checked. CDR1 SGHKS and CDR2 YYEKEE come from the germline V gene (reference sequence). This CDR3 has 18 residues. The CDR3 here is CASSPRTGGLAGANVLTF. The full variable domain, with the rest looked up from reference TRBV5-5 and TRBJ2-6, is DAGVTQSPTHLIKTRGQQVTLRCSPISGHKSVSWYQQVLGQGPQFIFQYYEKEERGRGNFPDRFSARQFPNYSSELNVNALLLGDSALYLCASSPRTGGLAGANVLTFGAGSRLTVL.

The chain is built from TRBV12-3 or TRBV12-4 and TRBJ1-5. This CDR3 comprises 18 residues. The CDR3 loop is CASILGQGSGYSNQPQHF.

The rearrangement links TRBV20-1 to TRBJ2-3; TCRdb returns TRBD1, unconfirmable since there is no DNA. The CDR3 extends over 14 amino acids. From germline, CDR1 is DFQATT and CDR2 SNEGSKA (reference sequence). The CDR3 protein is CSARDGRTSDTQYF.

This chain uses TRBV11-2 with TRBJ2-2; lacking DNA, the TRBD2 call made by TCRdb goes unchecked. CDR3 length: 16 residues. Germline assignment: CDR1 SGHAT and CDR2 FQNNGV. CDR3 loop: CASSPVAGERTGELFF.

The chain combines TRBV6-5 with TRBJ2-7; lacking DNA, the TRBD2 call made by TCRdb goes unchecked. This CDR3 spans 15 amino acids. The germline CDR1 and CDR2 sequences are MNHEY and SVGAGI. The CDR3 protein is CASRYGTSGTNAQYF.

The genes are TRBV20-1 and TRBJ2-5. From germline, CDR1 is DFQATT and CDR2 SNEGSKA (reference sequence). The CDR3 runs to 11 residues. CDR3 in amino acids: CSASIGETQYF.

The J gene is TRBJ2-3, the V gene TRBV5-5; the D call from TCRdb, TRBD1, cannot be confirmed without DNA. The germline CDR1 and CDR2 sequences are SGHKS and YYEKEE (reference sequence). This CDR3 is built from 14 residues. The CDR3 loop reads CASSPRDSTDTQYF.

The chain uses TRBV29-1 and TRBJ2-3. The CDR3 runs 14 residues. The V gene's germline CDR1 is SQVTM and CDR2 ANQGSEA. CDR3 sequence reads: CSVESGRDTDTQYF.

J is TRBJ2-3 and V is TRBV29-1; TCRdb's assignment of TRBD1 cannot be checked, as there is no DNA. The CDR3 length is 12 residues. The germline V gene encodes CDR1 SQVTM and CDR2 ANQGSEA. The CDR3 reads CSVGHQQGTQYF.

The rearrangement links TRBV18 to TRBJ1-1. Germline V gene lookup returns CDR1 KGHSH and CDR2 LQKENI. The CDR3 has 12 amino acids. CDR3 loop: CASSLGEAQAFF. The full variable domain, completed using reference TRBV18 and TRBJ1-1, is NAGVMQNPRHLVRRRGQEARLRCSPMKGHSHVYWYRQLPEEGLKFMVYLQKENIIDESGMPKERFSAEFPKEGPSILRIQQVVRGDSAAYFCASSLGEAQAFFGQGTRLTVV.

The rearrangement links TRBV19 to TRBJ1-1; the TRBD1 assignment by TCRdb is unverifiable without DNA. Germline values: CDR1 LNHDA, CDR2 SQIVND (reference sequence). This CDR3 comprises 12 residues. The CDR3 loop reads CASSTRTGEAFF.

V usage is TRBV24-1 and J usage is TRBJ2-1; TCRdb names TRBD2, which stays unverified in the absence of DNA. Germline values: CDR1 KGHDR, CDR2 SFDVKD. CDR3 length: 15 amino acids. CDR3 loop: CATSPGVSGSDEQFF.

V usage is TRBV3-1 and J usage is TRBJ2-2; TCRdb's assignment of TRBD2 cannot be checked, as there is no DNA. Germline CDR1 is LGHDT and CDR2 is YNNKEL (reference sequence). This CDR3 has 19 amino acids. The CDR3 sequence is CASSRGRPLRILNTGELFF. Variable domain in full (rest from reference TRBV3-1 and TRBJ2-2): DTAVSQTPKYLVTQMGNDKSIKCEQNLGHDTMYWYKQDSKKFLKIMFSYNNKELIINETVPNRFSPKSPDKAHLNLHINSLELGDSAVYFCASSRGRPLRILNTGELFFGEGSRLTVL.

The chain uses TRBV12-3 or TRBV12-4 and TRBJ1-5. CDR3 length equals 15 residues. This chain's CDR3 is CASSFEQTYSQPQHF.

The chain joins TRBV5-1 to TRBJ2-3; there is no DNA to check the TCRdb D call of TRBD1. Germline CDR1 is SGHRS and CDR2 is YFSETQ. The CDR3 runs 15 residues. The CDR3 is CASSRDGTSTDTQYF.

The J gene is TRBJ1-1, the V gene TRBV6-1. The CDR3 contains 15 residues. Germline assignment: CDR1 MNHNS and CDR2 SASEGT. The CDR3 here is CASTPKVGGGTEAFF.

V gene TRBV19 combines with J gene TRBJ1-1. The CDR3 has 14 residues. Germline CDR1 reads LNHDA; CDR2 reads SQIVND (reference sequence). The CDR3 is CASSNREMNTEAFF.

V gene TRBV4-2 combines with J gene TRBJ2-7; TCRdb names TRBD2, which stays unverified in the absence of DNA. CDR3 length: 14 residues. Germline V lookup: CDR1 LGHNA, CDR2 YNFKEQ. The CDR3 sequence is CASSRAAGGAEQYF.

The chain has TRBV24-1 and TRBJ2-4; absent DNA, TCRdb's TRBD2 call cannot be checked. The CDR3 sequence is 14 residues long. Per the germline V gene, CDR1 is KGHDR and CDR2 is SFDVKD. CDR3 residues: CATSDSAGWGIQYF.

This sequence joins TRBV9 and TRBJ2-1; TCRdb gives TRBD2 as the D gene, but with no DNA this cannot be confirmed. The CDR3 contains 15 residues. CDR1 SGDLS and CDR2 YYNGEE come from the germline V gene. The CDR3 reads CASSPSGRARNEQFF.

This chain joins TRBV7-9 and TRBJ2-3; TCRdb gives TRBD1 as the D gene, but with no DNA this cannot be confirmed. CDR1 SEHNR and CDR2 FQNEAQ come from the germline V gene (reference sequence). The length of the CDR3 is 16 residues. CDR3 sequence reads: CASSFTGTGVTDTQYF.

The rearrangement joins TRBV7-8 to TRBJ2-3; the D call of TRBD2 rests on TCRdb alone, since no DNA is present to check it. Looked up from germline, CDR1 is SGHVS and CDR2 is FQNEAQ. This CDR3 contains 16 residues. This chain's CDR3 is CASSPRRILTTDTQYF.

The V gene is TRBV19, the J gene TRBJ2-1; TCRdb outputs TRBD2, but without DNA this stays unchecked. The germline CDR1 and CDR2 sequences are LNHDA and SQIVND (reference sequence). CDR3 size: 16 residues. The CDR3: CASSTGPSGKYNEQFF. The full variable domain, with the rest looked up from reference TRBV19 and TRBJ2-1, is DGGITQSPKYLFRKEGQNVTLSCEQNLNHDAMYWYRQDPGQGLRLIYYSQIVNDFQKGDIAEGYSVSREKKESFPLTVTSAQKNPTAFYLCASSTGPSGKYNEQFFGPGTRLTVL.